This T cell receptor beta chain was captured by sequencing in a study of PD-L1 blockade in urothelial cancer (dated 2017 in TCRdb). For the study in its entirety: Every patient began therapy around 2014 and was given atezolizumab 1,200 mg intravenously every 3 weeks. About 85% of the 29 patients were identified as males with urothelial cancer of bladder origin, and a prior smoking history was reported by 18 of 29 patients. Patients had an ECOG performance status of 0 or 1 and had received between 0 and 3 prior chemotherapy regimens. Blood samples were analyzed at 3 weeks after treatment start (second dose) and at 6 weeks after treatment start. Blood samples gave median yields of approximately 130,000 T cells and 80,000 or so unique TCRs, along with a median clonality of 0.080. The study was an exploratory multi-omic analysis of somatic, immune and clinical correlates of response to PD-L1 blockade with atezolizumab in urothelial cancer. Pretreatment tumor samples and matched peripheral blood, collected serially before and after atezolizumab treatment, underwent TCR sequencing. Progression-free survival longer than 6 months counted as durable clinical benefit, and TCR features were additionally tested against both progression-free and overall survival. In the same patients, pretreatment tumors underwent whole exome sequencing and RNA sequencing in addition to TCR sequencing. Under 10 patients achieved durable clinical benefit and some 21 did not. Pretreatment blood TCR-seq was available for twenty-nine patients, at least one posttreatment blood collection was obtained for about 24 patients, and tumor TCR-seq was available for about 24 patients. What the study reported, not specific to this receptor: Among patients with durable benefit, tumor-associated TCR clones showed greater expansion in peripheral blood 3 weeks after treatment started (n of about 21, p = 0.022). Improved progression-free and overall survival was found to be associated with pretreatment peripheral blood TCR clonality below the median. Because of the small sample size (n ≈ 30) and the many exploratory analyses performed, the results are intended to be regarded as hypothesis-generating.

A cohort of approximately 31 patients with locally advanced or metastatic urothelial carcinoma, treated at Memorial Sloan Kettering on a trial protocol, was included. Peripheral blood mononuclear cells were collected pretreatment and during treatment, with between 1 and 8 total time points per patient. The Qiagen DNeasy Blood extraction kit was used to purify genomic DNA from total PBMCs and tumor samples. PBMCs were collected pretreatment and during treatment and were isolated and stored as previously described. Synthetic TCR analog templates were spiked into each PCR to estimate absolute template abundance from read counts. The immunoSEQ assay used bias-controlled V and J gene primers to amplify TCRbeta CDR3 regions from genomic DNA. Sequencing of rearranged TCRbeta segments was performed at approximately 20X coverage. As for the original processing: Sequencing errors were corrected by clustering, and CDR3s were annotated against IMGT so that V, D and J genes could be assigned. Downstream analyses used only productive TCRbeta rearrangements and left out out-of-frame or stop-codon sequences. To compute clonality, Shannon entropy was normalized by the log of the number of unique productive sequences and then subtracted from one. Clones differing between time points or between blood and tumor were identified using Fisher's exact test with Benjamini-Hochberg correction, with an adjusted p below 0.01 applied as the threshold. TCRdb limited this immuneACCESS table to in-frame rearrangements with V and J called. A share of clones is missing; checked studies link under half to unresolved V genes, and the rest is unexplained. V, J and clone size are those of that table, while D and trimming were read from the DNA. The sample table records around 100,000 clones; about 85% of these occur just once. In total, the top ten clones hold about 2.3% of the sample.

Turning to this clone: This receptor's antigen is unknown. Qualities for individual bases were not recorded, and no much larger clone is one base off.

V has 0 bases trimmed and J has 5 bases trimmed; junction bases matching no gene number 9. Reading from cysteine to phenylalanine, the CDR3 counts 16 amino acids. Kept here is only the CDR3 DNA, which spans 48 bases and is read in frame from base 1. The germline V gene supplies CDR1 ENHRY and CDR2 SYGVKD. The sequence derives from a man aged 50 to 60 with urothelial cancer. Recombination connected TRBV10-3 to TRBJ2-5, and 7 bases in between align with TRBD2. The starting material was PBMCs, obtained around atezolizumab (anti-PD-L1) treatment. The DNA sequence is TGTGCCATCAGTGAGTCCGGTGGGAGGGCCGGCGAGACCCAGTACTTC. The translation is CAISESGGRAGETQYF.